This T cell receptor beta chain was sequenced during a study of blood T cell repertoires in COVID-19. Original analysis: Researchers report that nucleated cell counts were estimated from reference gene primer amplification. Assay used: immunoSEQ multiplex PCR; TCRdb lists only in-frame clones, some missing. That table furnishes V, J and clone size, whereas the DNA furnished D and trimming. The sample comprises over 150,000 clones, approximately 84% of which are singletons, and about 6.9% rests with the top ten. The CDR3 sequence is 13 residues long. Deletions cut 7 bases from V and 8 bases from J, with 14 bases between. Looked up from germline, CDR1 is SNHLY and CDR2 is FYNNEI.

The sequence was obtained from a human donor with acute or convalescent COVID-19. The donor label of this sample is uncertain. The specimen sequenced was peripheral blood. The V gene is TRBV2, the J gene TRBJ1-4; D ambiguous. CDR3 loop: CASKGGSGEKLFF. CDR3 nucleotide sequence: TGTGCCAGCAAAGGAGGGAGTGGCGAAAAACTGTTTTTT.